The 9 T cell receptor beta chains listed next were all sequenced from one sample in a study of cytomegalovirus exposure and HLA in healthy donors (dated by TCRdb to about 2017). Receptor amplification or capture employed the immunoSEQ multiplex PCR assay. A mixture of 60 forward primers for TCR Vbeta segments and 13 reverse primers for TCR Jbeta segments was used in the multiplex PCR. TCRdb obtained this table from immuneACCESS and retained in-frame rearrangements with V and J assigned. These tables miss some clones; where compared with another copy, unresolved V genes account for less than half of the shortfall, and the remainder is unexplained. In all, the sample holds 220,000 or so clones, and 65% to 85% of those were seen once. The top ten clonotypes cover about 1.8% of the sample. The sequenced sample was PBMCs. Receptors originate from a man aged 45-60 years in good health and CMV-seronegative.

V and J are TRBV4-2 and TRBJ2-1; 7 bases match TRBD2. Germline CDR1 and CDR2: LGHNA and YNFKEQ. The V and J ends lost 1 base and 7 bases, in that order; junction bases with no gene match: 10. This CDR3 has 16 amino acids. This CDR3 reads CASSQGSGEGGNEQFF. CDR3 DNA: TGTGCCAGCAGCCAAGGGTCTGGCGAGGGAGGGAATGAGCAGTTCTTC.

The chain couples TRBV6-5 to TRBJ2-7, with D possibly being TRBD1 (6 bases). The CDR3 is 12 amino acids. Germline CDR1 is MNHEY and CDR2 is SVGAGI. The V end lost 6 bases, the J end lost 4 bases, and 10 bases lay between the germline ends. This chain's CDR3 is CASRQTGYEQYF. The CDR3 bases are TGTGCCAGCAGACAGACAGGTTACGAGCAGTACTTC.

This clone has a handful of counts. The J gene is TRBJ1-1, the V gene TRBV27, with 9 bases that match TRBD1. The CDR3 consists of 15 residues. The germline CDR1 and CDR2 sequences are MNHEY and SMNVEV (reference sequence). The ends lost 1 base at V and 3 bases at J; junction bases unmatched: 3. The CDR3 nucleotides are TGTGCCAGCAGTTTATGGACAGGGGCGTACACTGAAGCTTTCTTT. It translates to CASSLWTGAYTEAFF.

This rearrangement joins TRBV10-2 to TRBJ2-7; D unclear. Deletions cut 4 bases from V and 5 bases from J, with 21 bases between. The CDR3 contains 16 residues. Germline-derived CDR1 and CDR2 are WSHSY and SAAADI. CDR3 in DNA: TGCGCCAGCAGTGGTTTATGGGCAGAAGCTGACAACGAGCAGTACTTC. This translates into CASSGLWAEADNEQYF.

V usage is TRBV2 and J usage is TRBJ2-7, with D perhaps matching TRBD1 (6 bases). Germline V gives CDR1 SNHLY, CDR2 FYNNEI. Trimming shortened V by 7 bases and J by 0 bases, and 10 bases separated the two germline ends. The CDR3 covers 13 residues. CDR3 region: CASTRDISYEQYF. In DNA, the CDR3 is TGTGCCAGCACTCGGGACATCTCCTACGAGCAGTACTTC.

The chain couples TRBV15 to TRBJ2-5, with TRBD1 identical over 9 bases. From germline, CDR1 is LNHNV and CDR2 YYDKDF (reference sequence). CDR3 length equals 16 residues. Unmatched junction bases numbered 6, after V lost 1 base and J lost 3 bases. This chain's CDR3 is CATSRASGTGKETQYF. The CDR3 nucleotides read TGTGCCACCAGCAGAGCTTCCGGGACAGGGAAAGAGACCCAGTACTTC.

The chain has TRBV7-9 and TRBJ2-1; 7 bases are shared with TRBD2. Germline V lookup: CDR1 SEHNR, CDR2 FQNEAQ (reference sequence). The CDR3 extends over 14 amino acids. V was pared by 3 bases and J by 12 bases, with 11 bases of the junction left unmatched. This chain's CDR3 is CASSLAGTIGGQFF. The CDR3 DNA reads TGTGCCAGCAGCTTGGCCGGGACTATCGGCGGGCAGTTCTTC.

In this sample, this clone turned up a few times. The chain has TRBV11-2 and TRBJ1-2, with TRBD1 matching over 7 bases. The CDR3 is 15 amino acids. Trimming cost V 4 bases and J 4 bases; bases outside gene matches: 9. The germline CDR1 and CDR2 sequences are SGHAT and FQNNGV. The CDR3: CASSSDRSGSYGYTF. Here the CDR3 DNA reads TGTGCCAGCAGCTCGGACAGGTCGGGAAGCTATGGCTACACCTTC.

The chain recombines TRBV18 with TRBJ2-5; TRBD2 agrees at 13 bases. Germline CDR1 KGHSH, CDR2 LQKENI. CDR3 length: 17 residues. V was pared by 6 bases and J by 2 bases, with 9 bases of the junction left unmatched. CDR3 sequence reads: CASSRTSGSRYQETQYF. As DNA, the CDR3 is TGTGCCAGCTCGCGGACTAGCGGGAGCCGTTATCAAGAGACCCAGTACTTC.